Shown below are 6 T cell receptor beta chains from a single sample sequenced in a study of spatial heterogeneity in lung cancer (dated by TCRdb to about 2019). The library was generated by 5' RACE. Sequencing was carried out with a NextSeq 500. TCRdb trimmed public reads at Q25 via fastp, called clones via MiXCR and kept in-frame beta chains. Every CDR3 protein is listed once, alongside the most common genes and DNA of its rows. In all, the sample holds 12,000 or so distinct CDR3 sequences, and roughly 6.2% of those were seen once. The ten largest make up approximately 10% of the sample. The time point label on this specimen signifies: sample taken at primary tumor resection. TCR sequencing used whole RNA extracted from tumor and nontumor lung tissue, or from cryopreserved PBMC samples, without cell sorting. Sequencing used normal lung tissue next to the tumor, obtained at surgery. All receptors derive from a male donor with early-stage non-small cell lung cancer.

J is TRBJ2-2 and V is TRBV19, with D perhaps being TRBD1 or TRBD2 (5 bases each). V lost 5 bases, J lost 7 bases, and 23 bases lay in between. This CDR3 is 17 amino acids long. Germline CDR1 reads LNHDA; CDR2 reads SQIVND (reference sequence). Here the CDR3 DNA reads TGTGCCAGTAGTTCACCGGGACGGACAACCTTGGGCGGGGAGCTGTTTTTT. It is translated as CASSSPGRTTLGGELFF.

This clonotype was observed at least ten times. The rearrangement uses TRBV6-4 and TRBJ1-6; no reliable D call. Deletions cut 3 bases from V and 7 bases from J, with 10 bases between. The length of the CDR3 is 14 residues. Germline assignment: CDR1 MRHNA and CDR2 SNTAGT. The CDR3 loop is CASSERTFNSPLHF. The CDR3 DNA reads as TGTGCCAGCAGTGAGAGGACCTTCAATTCACCCCTCCACTTT.

This clonotype was observed many times. The V gene is TRBV6-5, the J gene TRBJ2-5, with D possibly being TRBD1 (5 bases). The CDR3 loop spans 14 amino acids. V lost 5 bases, J lost 7 bases, and 17 bases lay in between. Germline V gene data show CDR1 as MNHEY and CDR2 as SVGAGI. The CDR3 DNA reads TGTGCCAGCAGTCCCAGGGTCCGGAGTCGGACCCAGTACTTC. Amino acids: CASSPRVRSRTQYF.

This clonotype is labeled medium-sized (0.01 to 0.1%). This sequence joins TRBV18 and TRBJ1-1, with TRBD1 matching 7 bases. Germline CDR1 KGHSH, CDR2 LQKENI. This CDR3 comprises 19 residues. The ends lost 1 base at V and 1 base at J; junction bases unmatched: 15. DNA of the CDR3: TGTGCCAGCTCACCACTCCCCCGGGACAGCCTAGCCCGGAACACTGAAGCTTTCTTT. This sequence encodes CASSPLPRDSLARNTEAFF.

By share, this clonotype ranks as medium-sized (0.01 to 0.1%). The chain uses TRBV20-1 and TRBJ1-1; perhaps TRBD1 as D (5 bases). The ends were cut back, 3 bases at V and 2 bases at J, with 10 bases in the middle. The CDR3 is 13 residues long. From germline, CDR1 is DFQATT and CDR2 SNEGSKA (reference sequence). In DNA, the CDR3 is TGCAGTGCTAGCATACAGGTTAACACTGAAGCTTTCTTT. As protein: CSASIQVNTEAFF.

The chain has TRBV20-1 and TRBJ1-2; 7 bases line up with TRBD1. V lost 0 bases, J lost 6 bases, and 10 bases stayed unmatched. CDR1 and CDR2 from the germline V gene are DFQATT and SNEGSKA (reference sequence). The CDR3 loop spans 15 amino acids. CDR3 DNA: TGCAGTGCTAGAGATTCTGTCAGGGGGAAGGATGGCTACACCTTC. Translating it yields CSARDSVRGKDGYTF.